This T cell receptor beta chain stems from a study of blood T cell repertoires in COVID-19. Authors' processing steps: The authors estimated nucleated cell counts from reference gene primer amplification. The table came from immunoSEQ multiplex PCR; TCRdb's copy has only in-frame clones and leaves some out. From that table come the V and J calls and clone size; the DNA was used to work out D and trimming. The sample gives about 410,000 clones, about 88% of which show up once; 1.5% to 1.9% is in the top ten. Seattle patients were enrolled while actively infected and followed longitudinally. Material for sequencing was peripheral blood. The receptor's source is a woman in her thirties or forties with COVID-19, enrolled during active disease.

Here the CDR3 DNA reads TGTGCCAGCAGCAGCAGCGGGAGGGCCTACGAGCAGTACTTC. Translated: CASSSSGRAYEQYF. The V gene is TRBV27, the J gene TRBJ2-7; 10 bases map to TRBD2. Unmatched junction bases numbered 4, after V lost 6 bases and J lost 2 bases. Germline V gene lookup returns CDR1 MNHEY and CDR2 SMNVEV (reference sequence). This CDR3 contains 14 residues.